This T cell receptor (beta chain) was sequenced for a study of T and B cells in COVID-19 patients. From blood, about 250-550 ng of genomic DNA served as TRB template. A few counts support this clonotype. Multiplex PCR with BIOMED2 TRB-A/B primer pools amplified TRB rearrangements. TCRdb re-analysed the multiplex PCR reads in MiXCR, keeping a single row per CDR3 protein. The sample carries under 8,500 distinct CDR3 sequences, roughly a third recorded once. Germline values: CDR1 MNHEY, CDR2 SMNVEV (reference sequence). The length of the CDR3 is 13 residues. V lost 5 bases to trimming and J lost 8 bases; unmatched junction nucleotides: 8.

The clonotype originates from a human donor who had recovered from COVID-19. Sequenced: blood. V is TRBV27 and J is TRBJ1-2; 7 bases map to TRBD1. The CDR3: CASSNLQGSGYTF. In nucleotides, the CDR3 is TGTGCCAGCAGTAACCTACAGGGGTCCGGCTACACCTTC.